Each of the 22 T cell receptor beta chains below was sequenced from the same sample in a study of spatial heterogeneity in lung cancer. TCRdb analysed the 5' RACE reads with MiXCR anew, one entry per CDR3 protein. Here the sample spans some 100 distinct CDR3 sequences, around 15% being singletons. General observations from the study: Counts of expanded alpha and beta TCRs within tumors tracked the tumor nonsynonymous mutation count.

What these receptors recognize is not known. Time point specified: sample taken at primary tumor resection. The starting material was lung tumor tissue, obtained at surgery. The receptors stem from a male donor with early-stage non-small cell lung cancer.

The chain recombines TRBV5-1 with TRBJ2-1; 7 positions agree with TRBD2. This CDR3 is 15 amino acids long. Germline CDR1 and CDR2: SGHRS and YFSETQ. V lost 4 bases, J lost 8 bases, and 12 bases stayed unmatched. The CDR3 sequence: CASSVWGFLADEQFF. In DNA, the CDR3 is TGCGCCAGCAGCGTATGGGGATTTCTAGCGGATGAGCAGTTCTTC. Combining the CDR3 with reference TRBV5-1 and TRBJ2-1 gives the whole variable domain KAGVTQTPRYLIKTRGQQVTLSCSPISGHRSVSWYQQTPGQGLQFLFEYFSETQRNKGNFPGRFSGRQFSNSRSEMNVSTLELGDSALYLCASSVWGFLADEQFFGPGTRLTVL.

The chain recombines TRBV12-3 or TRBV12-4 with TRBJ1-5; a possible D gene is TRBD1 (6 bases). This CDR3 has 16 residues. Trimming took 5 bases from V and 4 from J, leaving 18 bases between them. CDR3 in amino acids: CASSPQREGVNQPQHF. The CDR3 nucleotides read TGTGCCAGCAGTCCCCAACGGGAGGGGGTGAATCAGCCCCAGCATTTT.

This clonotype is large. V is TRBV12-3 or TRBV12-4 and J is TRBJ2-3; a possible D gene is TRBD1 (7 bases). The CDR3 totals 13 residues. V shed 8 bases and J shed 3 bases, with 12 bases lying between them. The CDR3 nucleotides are TGTGCCAGCGAGGAGGGGGCGACAGATACGCAGTATTTT. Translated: CASEEGATDTQYF.

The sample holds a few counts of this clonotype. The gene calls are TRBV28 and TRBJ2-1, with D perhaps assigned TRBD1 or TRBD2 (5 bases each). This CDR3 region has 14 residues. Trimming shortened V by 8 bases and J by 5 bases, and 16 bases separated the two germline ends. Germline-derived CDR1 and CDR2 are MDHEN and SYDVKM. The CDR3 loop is CASSGTETNNEQFF. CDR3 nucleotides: TGTGCCAGCTCCGGGACCGAAACCAACAATGAGCAGTTCTTC.

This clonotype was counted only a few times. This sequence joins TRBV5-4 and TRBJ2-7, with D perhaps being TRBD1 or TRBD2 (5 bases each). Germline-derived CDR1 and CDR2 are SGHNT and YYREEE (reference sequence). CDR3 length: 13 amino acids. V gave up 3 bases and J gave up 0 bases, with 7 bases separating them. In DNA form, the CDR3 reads TGTGCCAGCAGCTCGGGACGCTCCTACGAGCAGTACTTC. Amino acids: CASSSGRSYEQYF.

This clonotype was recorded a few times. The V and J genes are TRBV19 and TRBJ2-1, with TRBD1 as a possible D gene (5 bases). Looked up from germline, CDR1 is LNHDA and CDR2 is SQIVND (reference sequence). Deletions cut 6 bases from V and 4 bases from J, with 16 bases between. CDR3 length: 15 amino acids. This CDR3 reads CASSATANLYNEQFF. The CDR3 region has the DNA TGTGCCAGTAGCGCGACAGCGAACCTTTACAATGAGCAGTTCTTC.

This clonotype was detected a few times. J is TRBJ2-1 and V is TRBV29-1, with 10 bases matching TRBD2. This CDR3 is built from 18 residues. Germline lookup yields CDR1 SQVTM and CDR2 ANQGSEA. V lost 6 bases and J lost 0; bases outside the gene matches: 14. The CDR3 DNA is TGCAGCGTGGCCGGGACTAGCGTAACCCGGAGCTCCTACAATGAGCAGTTCTTC. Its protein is CSVAGTSVTRSSYNEQFF.

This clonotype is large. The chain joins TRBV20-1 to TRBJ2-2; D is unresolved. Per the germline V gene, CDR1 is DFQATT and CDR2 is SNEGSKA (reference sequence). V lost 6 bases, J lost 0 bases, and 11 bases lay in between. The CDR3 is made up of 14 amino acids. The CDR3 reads CSASRRTNTGELFF. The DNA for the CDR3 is TGCAGTGCGTCAAGAAGGACGAACACCGGGGAGCTGTTTTTT.

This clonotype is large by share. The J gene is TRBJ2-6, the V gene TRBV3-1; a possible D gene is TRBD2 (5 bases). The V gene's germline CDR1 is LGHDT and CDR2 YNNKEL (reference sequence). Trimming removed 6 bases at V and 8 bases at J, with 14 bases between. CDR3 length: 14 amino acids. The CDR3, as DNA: TGTGCCAGCAGTCTTAAGGGCGGGTCCAACGTCCTGACTTTC. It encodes CASSLKGGSNVLTF.

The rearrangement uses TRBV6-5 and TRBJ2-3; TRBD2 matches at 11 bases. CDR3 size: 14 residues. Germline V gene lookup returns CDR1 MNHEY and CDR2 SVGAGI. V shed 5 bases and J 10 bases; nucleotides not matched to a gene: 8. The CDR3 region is CASSPPTSGDAQYF. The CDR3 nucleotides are TGTGCCAGCAGTCCCCCGACTAGCGGGGATGCGCAGTATTTT.

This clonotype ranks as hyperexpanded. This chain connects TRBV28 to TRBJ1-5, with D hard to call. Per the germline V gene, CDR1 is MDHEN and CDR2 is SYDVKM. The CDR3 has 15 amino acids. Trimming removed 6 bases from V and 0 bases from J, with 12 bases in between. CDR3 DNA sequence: TGTGCCAGCAGGCCGACACTTTATAGCAATCAGCCCCAGCATTTT. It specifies CASRPTLYSNQPQHF.

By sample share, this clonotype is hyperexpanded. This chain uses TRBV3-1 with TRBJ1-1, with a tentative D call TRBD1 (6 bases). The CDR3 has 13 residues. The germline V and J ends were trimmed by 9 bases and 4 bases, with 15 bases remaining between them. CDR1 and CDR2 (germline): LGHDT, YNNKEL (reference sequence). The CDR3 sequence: CASTGWGGTEAFF. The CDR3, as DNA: TGTGCCAGTACAGGGTGGGGGGGCACTGAAGCTTTCTTT.

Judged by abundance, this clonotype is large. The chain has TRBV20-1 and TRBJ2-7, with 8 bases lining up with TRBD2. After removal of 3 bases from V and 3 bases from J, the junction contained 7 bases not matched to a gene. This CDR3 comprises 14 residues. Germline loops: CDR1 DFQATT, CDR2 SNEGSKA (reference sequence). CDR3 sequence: CSARTPGGSYEQYF. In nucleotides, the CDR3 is TGCAGTGCTAGGACGCCGGGGGGGAGCTACGAGCAGTACTTC.

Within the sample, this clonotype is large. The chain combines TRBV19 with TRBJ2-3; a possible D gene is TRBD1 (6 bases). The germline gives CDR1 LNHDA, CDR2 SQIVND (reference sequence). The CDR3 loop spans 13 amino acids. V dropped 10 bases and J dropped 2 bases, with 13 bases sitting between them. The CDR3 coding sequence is TGTGCCACCTCCTGGACAGTCACAGATACGCAGTATTTT. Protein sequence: CATSWTVTDTQYF.

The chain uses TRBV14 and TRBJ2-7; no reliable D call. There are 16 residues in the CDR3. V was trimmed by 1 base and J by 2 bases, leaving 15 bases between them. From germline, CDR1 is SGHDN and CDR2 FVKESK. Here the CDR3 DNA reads TGTGCCAGCAGCCAAGGTCAGTGGACCTGGGCCTACGAGCAGTACGTC. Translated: CASSQGQWTWAYEQYV.

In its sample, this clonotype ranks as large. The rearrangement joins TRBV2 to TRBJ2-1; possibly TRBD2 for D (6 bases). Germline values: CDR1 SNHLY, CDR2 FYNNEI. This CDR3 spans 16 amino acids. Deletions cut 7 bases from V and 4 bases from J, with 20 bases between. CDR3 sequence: CASMAGLTREYNEQFF. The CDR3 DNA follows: TGTGCCAGCATGGCGGGGCTTACCCGAGAGTACAATGAGCAGTTCTTC.

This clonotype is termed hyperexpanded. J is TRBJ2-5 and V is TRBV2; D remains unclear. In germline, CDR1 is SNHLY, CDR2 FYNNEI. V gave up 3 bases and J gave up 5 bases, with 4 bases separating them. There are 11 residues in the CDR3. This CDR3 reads CASSDRETQYF. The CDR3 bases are TGTGCCAGCAGTGATCGGGAGACCCAGTACTTC.

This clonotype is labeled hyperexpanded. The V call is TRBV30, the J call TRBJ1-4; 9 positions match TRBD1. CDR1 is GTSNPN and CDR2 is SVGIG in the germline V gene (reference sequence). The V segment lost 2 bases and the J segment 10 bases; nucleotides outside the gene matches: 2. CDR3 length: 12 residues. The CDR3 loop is CAWSMDRGKLFF. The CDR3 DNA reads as TGTGCCTGGAGTATGGACAGGGGAAAACTGTTTTTT.

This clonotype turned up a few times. The DNA for the CDR3 is TGTGCCAGCAGCCAAGATCGGAAGACCCAGTACTTC. As protein: CASSQDRKTQYF. The chain links TRBV14 to TRBJ2-5; D gene uncertain. This CDR3 has 12 residues. Germline V gives CDR1 SGHDN, CDR2 FVKESK. Trimming removed 0 bases at V and 6 bases at J, with 5 bases between.

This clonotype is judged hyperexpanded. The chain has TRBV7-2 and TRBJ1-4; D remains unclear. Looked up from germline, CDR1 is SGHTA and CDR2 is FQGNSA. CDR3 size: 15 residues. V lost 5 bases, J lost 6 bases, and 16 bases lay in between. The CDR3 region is CASSLPEGGDEKLFF. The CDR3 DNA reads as TGTGCCAGCAGCCTCCCCGAAGGAGGAGATGAAAAACTGTTTTTT.

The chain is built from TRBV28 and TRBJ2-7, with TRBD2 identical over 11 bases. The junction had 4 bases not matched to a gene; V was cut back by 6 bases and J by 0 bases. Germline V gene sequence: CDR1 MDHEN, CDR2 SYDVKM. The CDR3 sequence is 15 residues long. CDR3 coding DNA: TGTGCCAGCAGCAGACTAGCGGGGAGCTCCTACGAGCAGTACTTC. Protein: CASSRLAGSSYEQYF.

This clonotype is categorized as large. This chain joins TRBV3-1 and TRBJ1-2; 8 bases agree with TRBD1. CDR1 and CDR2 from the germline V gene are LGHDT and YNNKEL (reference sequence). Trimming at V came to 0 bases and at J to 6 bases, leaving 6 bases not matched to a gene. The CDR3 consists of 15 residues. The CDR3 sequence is CASSQDWAGGDGYTF. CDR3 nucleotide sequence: TGTGCCAGCAGCCAAGATTGGGCAGGGGGCGATGGCTACACCTTC.